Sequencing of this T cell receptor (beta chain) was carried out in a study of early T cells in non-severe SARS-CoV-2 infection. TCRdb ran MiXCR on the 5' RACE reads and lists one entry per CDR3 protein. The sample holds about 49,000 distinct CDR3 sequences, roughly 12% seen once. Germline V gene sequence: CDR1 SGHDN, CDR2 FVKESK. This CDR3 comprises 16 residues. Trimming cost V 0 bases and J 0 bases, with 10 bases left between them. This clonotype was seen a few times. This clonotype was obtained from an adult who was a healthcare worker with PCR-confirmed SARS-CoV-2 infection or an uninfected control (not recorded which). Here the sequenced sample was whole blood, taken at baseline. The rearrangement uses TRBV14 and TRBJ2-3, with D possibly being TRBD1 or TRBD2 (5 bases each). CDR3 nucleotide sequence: TGTGCCAGCAGCCAAGACTACCGGGACAGCACAGATACGCAGTATTTT. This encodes CASSQDYRDSTDTQYF.